Below, 16 T cell receptor beta chains from the same sample are listed, as sequenced in a study of PD-1 blockade in classical Hodgkin lymphoma. Only in-frame clones appear in the TCRdb table, and some are missing; sequencing was by immunoSEQ multiplex PCR. The sample lists 20,000 to 25,000 clones, 85% to 90% seen once, with about 0.24% in the top ten. Time point in this sample: newly diagnosed, previously untreated cHL patient sample. The study purified CD4+ T cells from thawed PBMCs using magnetic negative selection. Sequencing input: CD4+ T cells from blood. The receptors stem from a human donor with classical Hodgkin lymphoma.

The chain employs TRBV9 and TRBJ2-7, with D perhaps TRBD1 or TRBD2 (5 bases each). V was shortened by 0 bases and J by 7 bases, with 11 bases between the two germline ends. The CDR3 spans 13 residues. The germline V gene encodes CDR1 SGDLS and CDR2 YYNGEE. The CDR3 protein is CASSVDGAREQYF. The CDR3, as DNA: TGTGCCAGCAGCGTAGACGGGGCACGGGAGCAGTACTTC.

The chain has TRBV5-6 and TRBJ2-5; tentative D call: TRBD2 (5 bases). V gave up 5 bases and J gave up 2 bases, with 13 bases separating them. Per germline, CDR1 SGHDT and CDR2 YYEEEE. The CDR3 spans 14 residues. In nucleotides, the CDR3 is TGTGCCAGCAGGGGAGTAGGGCTGCAAGAGACCCAGTACTTC. Translation gives CASRGVGLQETQYF.

The chain recombines TRBV6-6 with TRBJ2-1; TRBD2 matches at 12 bases. The CDR3 length is 15 residues. Trimming took 0 bases from V and 8 from J; bases not matched to a gene: 2. Germline values: CDR1 MNHNY, CDR2 SVGAGI (reference sequence). The chain's CDR3 is CASSYSTSGSHEQFF. CDR3 sequence (DNA): TGTGCCAGCAGTTACTCGACTAGCGGGAGCCATGAGCAGTTCTTC.

CDR3: CASSSGVGSGRALENEQFF. CDR3 bases: TGCGCCAGCAGCTCCGGGGTTGGAAGCGGGAGGGCCCTGGAAAATGAGCAGTTCTTC. V and J are TRBV5-1 and TRBJ2-1; TRBD2 aligns across 10 bases. Unmatched junction bases numbered 19, after V lost 3 bases and J lost 7 bases. Germline assignment: CDR1 SGHRS and CDR2 YFSETQ. CDR3 size: 19 residues.

The rearrangement joins TRBV11-3 to TRBJ2-2; 9 positions agree with TRBD2. The CDR3 is 14 residues long. V lost 6 bases to trimming and J lost 4 bases; unmatched junction nucleotides: 3. Germline CDR1 reads SGHNT; CDR2 reads YENEEA. The CDR3 reads CASSFSGSTGELFF. The CDR3 region has the DNA TGTGCCAGCAGTTTTAGCGGGAGCACCGGGGAGCTGTTTTTT.

V gene TRBV9 combines with J gene TRBJ2-2; 7 nucleotides line up with TRBD1. V gave up 0 bases and J gave up 3 bases; unmatched junction bases: 2. Germline CDR1 SGDLS, CDR2 YYNGEE. CDR3 length: 15 amino acids. CDR3 sequence reads: CASSVGGTDTGELFF. CDR3 coding DNA: TGTGCCAGCAGCGTAGGAGGGACAGACACCGGGGAGCTGTTTTTT. The full variable domain, rest sourced from reference TRBV9 and TRBJ2-2, is DSGVTQTPKHLITATGQRVTLRCSPRSGDLSVYWYQQSLDQGLQFLIQYYNGEERAKGNILERFSAQQFPDLHSELNLSSLELGDSALYFCASSVGGTDTGELFFGEGSRLTVL.

CDR3: CASSFQVSIIMNTEAFF. The CDR3 DNA reads as TGTGCCAGCAGCTTTCAGGTTTCCATCATCATGAACACTGAAGCTTTCTTT. This chain uses TRBV7-2 with TRBJ1-1; D is unresolved. Germline V gene sequence: CDR1 SGHTA, CDR2 FQGNSA. The CDR3 length is 17 residues. V was cut by 3 bases and J by 0 bases, with 17 bases left in between.

The chain uses TRBV7-6 and TRBJ1-1; D remains ambiguous. The CDR3 runs to 12 residues. CDR1 and CDR2 from the germline V gene are SGHVS and FNYEAQ. Trimming left V 6 bases short and J 8 bases short, with 13 bases between. This CDR3 is CASRGIDLEAFF. The CDR3, as DNA: TGTGCCAGCAGAGGCATTGACCTAGAAGCTTTCTTT.

The J gene is TRBJ1-2, the V gene TRBV7-2; 7 nucleotides line up with TRBD1. The CDR3 length is 14 residues. Germline assignment: CDR1 SGHTA and CDR2 FQGNSA. V gave up 6 bases and J gave up 0 bases; unmatched junction bases: 4. The DNA of the CDR3 is TGTGCCAGCAGTCTGCAGGGGGCTAACTATGGCTACACCTTC. Its protein is CASSLQGANYGYTF.

This chain uses TRBV2 with TRBJ1-3; no clear D gene. CDR1 SNHLY and CDR2 FYNNEI come from the germline V gene. The length of the CDR3 is 16 residues. V shed 0 bases and J shed 0 bases, with 9 bases lying between them. CDR3 DNA sequence: TGTGCCAGCAGTGAAGCCGGGTCGTTCTCTGGAAACACCATATATTTT. It is translated as CASSEAGSFSGNTIYF.

This clone has a single count. The rearrangement uses TRBV7-6 and TRBJ1-5, with D possibly TRBD1 on 5 matching bases. Germline V lookup: CDR1 SGHVS, CDR2 FNYEAQ. V was shortened by 5 bases and J by 10 bases, with 18 bases between the two germline ends. The CDR3 totals 14 residues. DNA for the CDR3: TGTGCCAGCAGCGAAAACCGGGACGGCGGTCCCCAGCATTTT. This gives the protein CASSENRDGGPQHF. The full variable domain, its missing parts supplied by reference TRBV7-6 and TRBJ1-5, is GAGVSQSPRYKVTKRGQDVALRCDPISGHVSLYWYRQALGQGPEFLTYFNYEAQQDKSGLPNDRFSAERPEGSISTLTIQRTEQRDSAMYRCASSENRDGGPQHFGDGTRLSIL.

This chain joins TRBV28 and TRBJ1-5, with 7 nucleotides matching TRBD1. The germline V gene encodes CDR1 MDHEN and CDR2 SYDVKM. V was clipped by 1 base and J by 4 bases; unmatched bases: 7. The CDR3 totals 16 residues. This CDR3 reads CASSLSVGQLNQPQHF. The CDR3 DNA reads as TGTGCCAGCAGTTTATCCGTGGGACAGCTTAATCAGCCCCAGCATTTT.

The CDR3 DNA reads as TGTGCCAGCAGTTACTTTCCGGACCGAAGCTACACCTTC. Protein sequence: CASSYFPDRSYTF. The rearrangement joins TRBV6-5 to TRBJ1-2; D unresolved. Germline CDR1 reads MNHEY; CDR2 reads SVGAGI. Trimming cost V 1 base and J 9 bases, with 12 bases left between them. This CDR3 comprises 13 residues.

V is TRBV7-8 and J is TRBJ1-1; D unclear. Germline CDR1 and CDR2: SGHVS and FQNEAQ. Trimming took 1 base from V and 3 from J, leaving 9 bases between them. The CDR3 totals 14 residues. The CDR3 loop reads CASSLGAVYTEAFF. As DNA, the CDR3 is TGTGCCAGCAGCTTAGGGGCAGTTTACACTGAAGCTTTCTTT.

The chain couples TRBV7-3 to TRBJ1-1; no firm D call. The V end lost 4 bases, the J end lost 0 bases, and 6 bases lay between the germline ends. CDR1 is SGHTA, CDR2 FQGTGA, per germline. The CDR3 loop spans 13 amino acids. Here the CDR3 DNA reads TGTGCCAGCAGCTCCCAGATGAACACTGAAGCTTTCTTT. As protein: CASSSQMNTEAFF.

The rearrangement joins TRBV19 to TRBJ2-1; 9 nucleotides align to TRBD1. The germline V gene encodes CDR1 LNHDA and CDR2 SQIVND (reference sequence). This CDR3 region has 15 residues. V was pared by 3 bases and J by 6 bases, with 6 bases of the junction left unmatched. The CDR3 nucleotides are TGTGCCAGTAGTATCGGGACAGGGTATGGCAATGAGCAGTTCTTC. Its protein product is CASSIGTGYGNEQFF.